These 23 T cell receptor beta chains share one sample of origin, sequenced in a study of blood T cells in healthy people across ages (dated by TCRdb to the mid-2010s). Library preparation was by 5' RACE. Data came from an Illumina HiSeq 2500. The second PCR ran for roughly 7 to 11 cycles and used a J-beta primer mix along with a sample-barcoded 5' primer. The public reads were reprocessed in TCRdb via fastp at Q25 and MiXCR, keeping in-frame beta chains. Rows with a matching CDR3 protein are joined into one entry that keeps the most common DNA and genes. This sample holds under 2,000,000 distinct CDR3 sequences; around half were observed only once. Over 2% of the sample is in the top ten clones. Input material: blood. These receptors all come from a woman between 40 and 50 years old in good health.

The V call is TRBV12-3 or TRBV12-4, the J call TRBJ1-5, with unresolved D. The length of the CDR3 is 16 residues. V shed 4 bases and J shed 0 bases, with 13 bases lying between them. In nucleotides, the CDR3 is TGTGCCAGCAGTTCCCCCGGCCTATATAGCAATCAGCCCCAGCATTTT. Translation gives CASSSPGLYSNQPQHF.

V gene TRBV3-1 combines with J gene TRBJ2-1, with TRBD2 matching 7 bases. Unmatched junction bases numbered 15, after V lost 7 bases and J lost 9 bases. The length of the CDR3 is 15 residues. Germline assignment: CDR1 LGHDT and CDR2 YNNKEL (reference sequence). CDR3: CASTLGGISRSEQFF. CDR3 nucleotides: TGTGCCAGCACCCTGGGGGGGATCTCTCGCAGTGAGCAGTTCTTC.

The genes are TRBV6-2 or TRBV6-3 and TRBJ2-5, with 8 bases matching TRBD1. Germline V CDR1 and CDR2: MNHEY, SVGEGT. CDR3 size: 16 residues. V dropped 2 bases and J dropped 1; count of bases not matched to a gene: 6. The CDR3: CASSYGGTGLQETQYF. CDR3 in DNA: TGTGCCAGCAGTTACGGCGGGACAGGTCTCCAAGAGACCCAGTACTTC.

This clonotype turned up a few times. The chain combines TRBV4-2 with TRBJ2-5, with 8 bases aligning to TRBD2. V gave up 5 bases and J gave up 2 bases; unmatched junction bases: 10. The V gene's germline CDR1 is LGHNA and CDR2 YNFKEQ. The CDR3 is 16 amino acids. As DNA, the CDR3 is TGTGCCAGCAGCTCCCGTGGTAGCGGGGCTCAAGAGACCCAGTACTTC. It is translated as CASSSRGSGAQETQYF.

V gene TRBV5-1 combines with J gene TRBJ2-2; D remains ambiguous. The CDR3 length is 14 residues. The germline CDR1 and CDR2 sequences are SGHRS and YFSETQ. V lost 0 bases and J 6 bases, leaving 9 bases between the germline ends. CDR3 in amino acids: CASSLAGPPGELFF. The CDR3 DNA follows: TGCGCCAGCAGCTTGGCCGGACCCCCCGGGGAGCTGTTTTTT.

This clonotype has only a few counts. This chain links TRBV4-3 with TRBJ2-6; 9 bases are a match to TRBD1. Germline trimming cut 4 bases from V and 1 base from J; bases unmatched to any gene: 8. The germline V gene has CDR1 LGHNA and CDR2 YSLEER. This CDR3 comprises 18 residues. CDR3 amino acids: CASSPGWTGVSGANVLTF. In DNA form, the CDR3 reads TGCGCCAGCAGCCCCGGCTGGACAGGGGTATCTGGGGCCAACGTCCTGACTTTC.

The CDR3 loop is CASRWGQNTDTQYF. For the CDR3, the DNA is TGTGCCAGCAGGTGGGGACAGAACACAGATACGCAGTATTTT. The genes are TRBV6-5 and TRBJ2-3; 7 nucleotides match TRBD1. This CDR3 has 14 residues. V gave up 6 bases and J gave up 2 bases; unmatched junction bases: 5. From germline, CDR1 is MNHEY and CDR2 SVGAGI.

V gene TRBV3-1 combines with J gene TRBJ1-2; D possibly corresponds to TRBD1 (5 bases). The CDR3 covers 12 residues. Per the germline V gene, CDR1 is LGHDT and CDR2 is YNNKEL (reference sequence). Trimming shortened V by 4 bases and J by 8 bases, and 11 bases separated the two germline ends. CDR3 loop: CASSPGTQGYTF. The CDR3 region has the DNA TGTGCCAGCAGCCCCGGGACTCAGGGCTACACCTTC.

This sequence joins TRBV3-1 and TRBJ2-1; weak D call: TRBD1 (6 bases). The DNA end lines up better with TRBJ2-7; the J call may be wrong. The CDR3 sequence is 13 residues long. Germline values: CDR1 LGHDT, CDR2 YNNKEL (reference sequence). The CDR3 here is CASSQGQYNEQYF. In DNA form, the CDR3 reads TGTGCCAGCAGCCAGGGACAATACAATGAGCAGTACTTC.

J is TRBJ2-4 and V is TRBV27, with a weak D call TRBD2 (7 bases). Germline-derived CDR1 and CDR2 are MNHEY and SMNVEV (reference sequence). CDR3 length equals 14 residues. V lost 6 bases and J lost 8, with 17 bases in between. CDR3 region: CASSKMGGPYIQYF. CDR3 nucleotide sequence: TGTGCCAGCAGCAAAATGGGGGGGCCATACATTCAGTACTTC.

This clonotype appeared a few times. V and J are TRBV7-2 and TRBJ2-1; 7 positions agree with TRBD1. CDR1 is SGHTA and CDR2 is FQGNSA in the germline V gene. V was pared by 8 bases and J by 8 bases, with 9 bases of the junction left unmatched. This CDR3 comprises 13 residues. The CDR3 nucleotides are TGTGCCAGCGGGACAACAGGGGTCGATGAGCAGTTCTTC. Translating it yields CASGTTGVDEQFF. Full variable domain (outside the CDR3, taken from reference TRBV7-2 and TRBJ2-1): GAGVSQSPSNKVTEKGKDVELRCDPISGHTALYWYRQSLGQGLEFLIYFQGNSAPDKSGLPSDRFSAERTGGSVSTLTIQRTQQEDSAVYLCASGTTGVDEQFFGPGTRLTVL.

This clonotype turned up a few times. The chain carries TRBV6-5 and TRBJ2-7, with 13 bases aligning to TRBD2. The CDR3 extends over 18 amino acids. V was pared by 0 bases and J by 0 bases, with 5 bases of the junction left unmatched. Germline values: CDR1 MNHEY, CDR2 SVGAGI. This CDR3 is CASSYSIGTSGVSYEQYF. The CDR3 bases are TGTGCCAGCAGTTACTCGATTGGGACTAGCGGGGTCTCCTACGAGCAGTACTTC.

The rearrangement links TRBV24-1 to TRBJ2-1; 8 nucleotides agree with TRBD1. The CDR3 sequence is 13 residues long. V lost 8 bases and J lost 5; bases outside the gene matches: 4. Germline V gives CDR1 KGHDR, CDR2 SFDVKD. CDR3 protein: CATNRGNDNEQFF. The CDR3 nucleotides read TGTGCCACCAACAGGGGGAATGACAATGAGCAGTTCTTC.

The rearrangement links TRBV4-3 to TRBJ2-3; possibly TRBD2 for D (6 bases). There are 13 residues in the CDR3. Germline values: CDR1 LGHNA, CDR2 YSLEER. V shed 5 bases and J shed 2 bases, with 8 bases lying between them. The CDR3 sequence: CASSGGYTDTQYF. DNA of the CDR3: TGCGCCAGCAGCGGAGGGTACACAGATACGCAGTATTTT.

A few counts support this clonotype. The genes are TRBV27 and TRBJ2-7; D assignment may be TRBD1 or TRBD2 (5 bases each). This CDR3 has 12 residues. Germline V gene lookup returns CDR1 MNHEY and CDR2 SMNVEV (reference sequence). Deletions cut 5 bases from V and 9 bases from J, with 14 bases between. Here the CDR3 reads CASSTAGRGQYF. The CDR3 nucleotides are TGTGCCAGCAGTACCGCAGGGAGAGGGCAGTACTTC.

The rearrangement joins TRBV6-5 to TRBJ2-7; TRBD1 agrees at 7 bases. CDR1 is MNHEY, CDR2 SVGAGI, per germline. Losses at the gene ends were 0 bases for V and 3 bases for J; bases not matched to a gene: 8. This CDR3 is built from 16 residues. The CDR3 DNA reads TGTGCCAGCAGTTACTCGACGGGACAGAGGTACTACGAGCAGTACTTC. Translation gives CASSYSTGQRYYEQYF.

Concerning this clonotype: The germline gene is not matched at one end of the junction; a read error may be the cause. V and J are TRBV12-3 or TRBV12-4 and TRBJ2-3, with D possibly TRBD2 on 5 matching bases. The CDR3 extends over 15 amino acids. This CDR3 is CASSLAGASTDTEYF. CDR3 nucleotide sequence: TGTGCCAGCAGTTTAGCGGGAGCTAGCACAGATACGGAGTATTTT.

J is TRBJ1-2 and V is TRBV6-2 or TRBV6-3, with D tentatively TRBD1 (5 bases). The CDR3 is 14 amino acids. Trimming stripped 5 bases from V and 6 bases from J, with 16 bases between. Germline lookup yields CDR1 MNHEY and CDR2 SVGEGT. CDR3 sequence reads: CASSPMGETHGYTF. As DNA, the CDR3 is TGTGCCAGCAGTCCCATGGGGGAGACCCATGGCTACACCTTC.

This clonotype turned up a few times. V usage is TRBV29-1 and J usage is TRBJ1-2; 9 nucleotides match TRBD1. Germline CDR1 reads SQVTM; CDR2 reads ANQGSEA. V gave up 1 base and J gave up 4 bases; unmatched junction bases: 16. The CDR3 has 18 residues. CDR3 in amino acids: CSVEVSFWTGAKSYGYTF. As DNA, the CDR3 is TGCAGCGTTGAAGTTTCCTTCTGGACAGGGGCCAAATCCTATGGCTACACCTTC.

The chain couples TRBV7-2 to TRBJ1-6; D not certain. The CDR3 sequence is 13 residues long. Germline-derived CDR1 and CDR2 are SGHTA and FQGNSA. Trimming removed 3 bases from V and 7 bases from J, with 7 bases in between. CDR3 sequence: CASSFWFNSPLHF. The DNA for the CDR3 is TGTGCCAGCAGCTTTTGGTTCAATTCACCCCTCCACTTT.

The rearrangement uses TRBV7-2 and TRBJ2-3; 8 nucleotides match TRBD2. Germline V lookup: CDR1 SGHTA, CDR2 FQGNSA. There are 15 residues in the CDR3. The ends lost 1 base at V and 5 bases at J; junction bases unmatched: 5. CDR3 region: CASSLGTSGQDTQYF. DNA for the CDR3: TGTGCCAGCAGCTTAGGAACTAGCGGTCAAGATACGCAGTATTTT.

The V and J genes are TRBV5-1 and TRBJ2-7; either TRBD1 or TRBD2 may supply D (5 bases each). V gave up 4 bases and J gave up 1 base, with 21 bases separating them. CDR1 and CDR2 from the germline V gene are SGHRS and YFSETQ. This CDR3 is built from 17 residues. The CDR3 bases are TGCGCCAGCAGCGTCCGGGGCAGGGCAACCTTTTCCTACGAGCAGTACTTC. Amino acid sequence: CASSVRGRATFSYEQYF.

This chain connects TRBV27 to TRBJ2-3, with 8 nucleotides matching TRBD1. Unmatched junction bases numbered 12, after V lost 6 bases and J lost 4 bases. Germline values: CDR1 MNHEY, CDR2 SMNVEV (reference sequence). The CDR3 length is 16 residues. CDR3 region: CASRLSPTGEADTQYF. The CDR3 nucleotides read TGTGCCAGCAGGCTAAGCCCGACAGGGGAGGCAGATACGCAGTATTTT.